A single sample is the source of the 10 T cell receptor beta chains below, sequenced in a study of cytomegalovirus exposure and HLA in healthy donors. PCR used 60 Vbeta primers and 13 Jbeta primers. Sequencing was performed with immunoSEQ multiplex PCR; in TCRdb, only in-frame clones are kept and a portion is missing. Of more than 100,000 clones in the sample, approximately 10% were seen once. Sequenced material: PBMCs. The source of these receptors is a woman in her 40s in good health and CMV-seropositive.

The table lists this clone with a few counts. The chain joins TRBV7-9 to TRBJ1-2; TRBD1 aligns across 10 bases. In germline, CDR1 is SEHNR, CDR2 FQNEAQ (reference sequence). J lost 8 bases, V lost 1 base, and 7 bases had no gene match. The CDR3 is made up of 15 amino acids. The CDR3 protein is CASSLGPTGGDGYTF. The CDR3 DNA reads TGTGCCAGCAGCTTAGGCCCGACAGGGGGCGACGGCTACACCTTC. Variable domain in full (rest from reference TRBV7-9 and TRBJ1-2): DTGVSQNPRHKITKRGQNVTFRCDPISEHNRLYWYRQTLGQGPEFLTYFQNEAQLEKSRLLSDRFSAERPKGSFSTLEIQRTEQGDSAMYLCASSLGPTGGDGYTFGSGTRLTVV.

This clone was counted a few times. This chain uses TRBV12-5 with TRBJ2-7; 8 positions match TRBD1. CDR1 and CDR2 from the germline V gene are LGHNT and FRNRAP. The CDR3 is made up of 18 amino acids. Losses at the gene ends were 2 bases for V and 0 bases for J; bases not matched to a gene: 12. The CDR3, as DNA: TGTGCTAGTGGTTTGCCGACCCCGGACAGGGTCTACTCCTACGAGCAGTACTTC. Its protein is CASGLPTPDRVYSYEQYF. Together with reference TRBV12-5 and TRBJ2-7, the CDR3 gives the full variable domain: DARVTQTPRHKVTEMGQEVTMRCQPILGHNTVFWYRQTMMQGLELLAYFRNRAPLDDSGMPKDRFSAEMPDATLATLKIQPSEPRDSAVYFCASGLPTPDRVYSYEQYFGPGTRLTVT.

There are a few counts of this clone. The V and J genes are TRBV19 and TRBJ2-3; 7 bases map to TRBD2. The germline gives CDR1 LNHDA, CDR2 SQIVND (reference sequence). V lost 5 bases and J lost 3; bases outside the gene matches: 20. The CDR3 loop spans 19 amino acids. The DNA for the CDR3 is TGTGCCAGTAGTCCAAAGGACGTTTGGGTGGCGGGGGAAACAGATACGCAGTATTTT. Its translation: CASSPKDVWVAGETDTQYF. Full variable domain (outside the CDR3, taken from reference TRBV19 and TRBJ2-3): DGGITQSPKYLFRKEGQNVTLSCEQNLNHDAMYWYRQDPGQGLRLIYYSQIVNDFQKGDIAEGYSVSREKKESFPLTVTSAQKNPTAFYLCASSPKDVWVAGETDTQYFGPGTRLTVL.

This chain joins TRBV7-2 and TRBJ2-7; the match to TRBD2 covers 8 bases. Germline-derived CDR1 and CDR2 are SGHTA and FQGNSA. Losses at the gene ends were 5 bases for V and 6 bases for J; bases not matched to a gene: 12. This CDR3 is 15 amino acids long. For the CDR3, the DNA is TGTGCCAGCAGCGTGGGACTAGTTGAAGTAGGCGAGCAGTACTTC. Protein sequence: CASSVGLVEVGEQYF. Full variable domain (outside the CDR3, taken from reference TRBV7-2 and TRBJ2-7): GAGVSQSPSNKVTEKGKDVELRCDPISGHTALYWYRQSLGQGLEFLIYFQGNSAPDKSGLPSDRFSAERTGGSVSTLTIQRTQQEDSAVYLCASSVGLVEVGEQYFGPGTRLTVT.

This clone was found a few times. The genes are TRBV6-6 and TRBJ2-7, with 7 bases fitting TRBD1. Germline CDR1 is MNHNY and CDR2 is SVGAGI (reference sequence). After removal of 6 bases from V and 2 bases from J, the junction contained 4 bases not matched to a gene. CDR3 length equals 13 residues. The CDR3 DNA sequence: TGTGCCAGCAGCCAGACAGGGCCCTACGAGCAGTACTTC. Protein product: CASSQTGPYEQYF.

In its sample, this clone was seen a few times. This chain links TRBV11-3 with TRBJ2-7; weak D call: TRBD1 (6 bases). CDR3 length: 13 residues. Trimming removed 4 bases at V and 8 bases at J, with 15 bases between. Per germline, CDR1 SGHNT and CDR2 YENEEA. CDR3 sequence: CASSSRDTQKQYF. The DNA of the CDR3 is TGTGCCAGCAGCTCCCGGGACACCCAAAAGCAGTACTTC. Looking up the rest from reference TRBV11-3 and TRBJ2-7 gives the full variable domain: EAGVVQSPRYKIIEKKQPVAFWCNPISGHNTLYWYLQNLGQGPELLIRYENEEAVDDSQLPKDRFSAERLKGVDSTLKIQPAELGDSAVYLCASSSRDTQKQYFGPGTRLTVT.

This clone was counted between two and nine times. J is TRBJ1-3 and V is TRBV6-6; D might be TRBD1 (5 bases). The CDR3 loop spans 16 amino acids. Trimming stripped 0 bases from V and 0 bases from J, with 9 bases between. CDR1 and CDR2 (germline): MNHNY, SVGAGI (reference sequence). The CDR3 nucleotides are TGTGCCAGCAGTTACTCGACCGGGGGCTCTGGAAACACCATATATTTT. This translates into CASSYSTGGSGNTIYF.

The rearrangement joins TRBV5-6 to TRBJ1-5; 8 bases match TRBD1. With 0 bases clipped from V and 7 bases from J, the junction kept 6 bases outside the gene matches. The germline gives CDR1 SGHDT, CDR2 YYEEEE. The CDR3 is 15 amino acids. The CDR3, as DNA: TGTGCCAGCAGCTTGGGGACAGGGCACGGCCAGCCCCAGCATTTT. Residues: CASSLGTGHGQPQHF.

This sequence joins TRBV27 and TRBJ2-2; TRBD2 agrees at 11 bases. The V segment lost 1 base and the J segment 5 bases; nucleotides outside the gene matches: 3. This CDR3 has 16 residues. CDR1 is MNHEY, CDR2 SMNVEV, per germline (reference sequence). DNA of the CDR3: TGTGCCAGCAGTTTATTAGCGGGGGGGCAGACCGGGGAGCTGTTTTTT. Encoded protein: CASSLLAGGQTGELFF.

J is TRBJ2-2 and V is TRBV7-2, with 8 bases fitting TRBD2. Trimming cost V 4 bases and J 4 bases; bases outside gene matches: 17. The CDR3 runs 19 residues. Germline V gives CDR1 SGHTA, CDR2 FQGNSA. The CDR3 loop is CASSSRRVGAGGGTGELFF. The CDR3 DNA reads as TGTGCCAGCAGCTCCCGGCGGGTTGGGGCGGGGGGTGGCACCGGGGAGCTGTTTTTT.